This T cell receptor beta chain was captured in a study of shared clonotypes between healthy human individuals. Only a few counts were recorded for this clone. Other DNA sequences in this sample translate to the same CDR3. Measured with immunoSEQ multiplex PCR; TCRdb has only the in-frame clones, and not every one. The sample records 2 million to 3 million clones, approximately 94% being singletons. From CD4+ cells came CD45RA+ naive and CD45RA-negative memory subsets. The V end lost 2 bases, the J end lost 7 bases, and 3 bases lay between the germline ends. The CDR3 loop spans 11 amino acids. Per the germline V gene, CDR1 is SEHNR and CDR2 is FQNEAQ (reference sequence).

The sample taken for sequencing was naive CD4+ T cells from PBMCs. Noted subset: CD45RA+ positively selected. The sequence derives from a man aged 18 to 29 in good health. Some clones in this sample may be carry-over from other donors' samples. The gene calls are TRBV7-9 and TRBJ2-1; D not resolved. CDR3 nucleotide sequence: TGTGCCAGCAGCTTAAGTAATGAGCAGTTCTTC. Translation gives CASSLSNEQFF.